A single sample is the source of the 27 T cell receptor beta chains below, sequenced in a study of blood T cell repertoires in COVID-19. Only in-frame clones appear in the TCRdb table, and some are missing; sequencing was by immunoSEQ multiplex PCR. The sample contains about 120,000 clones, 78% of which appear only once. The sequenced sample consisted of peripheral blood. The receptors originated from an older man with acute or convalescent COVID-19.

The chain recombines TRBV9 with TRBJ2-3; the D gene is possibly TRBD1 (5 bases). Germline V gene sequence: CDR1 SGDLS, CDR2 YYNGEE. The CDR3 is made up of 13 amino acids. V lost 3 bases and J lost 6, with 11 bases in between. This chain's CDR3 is CASSEVGADTQYF. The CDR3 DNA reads TGTGCCAGCAGCGAAGTAGGGGCTGATACGCAGTATTTT.

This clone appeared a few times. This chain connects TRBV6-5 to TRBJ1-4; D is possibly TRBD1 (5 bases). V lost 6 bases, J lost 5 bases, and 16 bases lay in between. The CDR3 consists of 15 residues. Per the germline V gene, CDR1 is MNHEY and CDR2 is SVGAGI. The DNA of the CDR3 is TGTGCCAGCAGCCGCCTAAGGGGTAGAAATGAAAAACTGTTTTTT. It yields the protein CASSRLRGRNEKLFF.

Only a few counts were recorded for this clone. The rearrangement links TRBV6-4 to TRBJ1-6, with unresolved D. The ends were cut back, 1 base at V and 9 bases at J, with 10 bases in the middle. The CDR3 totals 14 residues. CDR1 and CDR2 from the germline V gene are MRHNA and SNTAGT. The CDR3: CASSDYSLGSPLHF. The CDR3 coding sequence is TGTGCCAGCAGTGACTACAGCCTCGGTTCACCCCTCCACTTT.

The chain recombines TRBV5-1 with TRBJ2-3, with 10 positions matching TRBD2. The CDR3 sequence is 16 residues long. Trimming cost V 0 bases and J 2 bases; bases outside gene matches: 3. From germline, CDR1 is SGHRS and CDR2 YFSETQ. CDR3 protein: CASSLELAGPTDTQYF. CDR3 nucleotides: TGCGCCAGCAGCTTGGAACTAGCGGGGCCCACAGATACGCAGTATTTT.

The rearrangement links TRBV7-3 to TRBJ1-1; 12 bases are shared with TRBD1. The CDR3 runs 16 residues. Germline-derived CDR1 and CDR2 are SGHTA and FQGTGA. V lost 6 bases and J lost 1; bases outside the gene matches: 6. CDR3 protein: CASRTGTGGANTEAFF. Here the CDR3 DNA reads TGTGCCAGCAGGACGGGGACAGGGGGCGCGAACACTGAAGCTTTCTTT.

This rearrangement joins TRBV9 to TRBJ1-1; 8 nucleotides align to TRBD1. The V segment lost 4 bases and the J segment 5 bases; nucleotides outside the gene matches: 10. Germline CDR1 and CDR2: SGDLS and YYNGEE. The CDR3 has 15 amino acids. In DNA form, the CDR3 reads TGTGCCAGCAGCCAGGACAGGGTCGATGATACTGAAGCTTTCTTT. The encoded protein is CASSQDRVDDTEAFF.

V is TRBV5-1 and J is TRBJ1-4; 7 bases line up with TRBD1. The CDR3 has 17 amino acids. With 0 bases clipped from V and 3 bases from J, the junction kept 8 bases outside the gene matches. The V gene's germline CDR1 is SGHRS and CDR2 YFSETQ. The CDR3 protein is CASSLGRGRLANEKLFF. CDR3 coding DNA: TGCGCCAGCAGCTTGGGAAGGGGGCGTCTTGCTAATGAAAAACTGTTTTTT.

The CDR3 nucleotides read TGTGCCAGCAGCCCCCGTTGGGAGTATGGCTACACCTTC. Translation: CASSPRWEYGYTF. This chain links TRBV7-2 with TRBJ1-2; no definite D call. CDR1 and CDR2 from the germline V gene are SGHTA and FQGNSA. The CDR3 runs 13 residues. Trimming stripped 5 bases from V and 5 bases from J, with 12 bases between. The entire variable domain, with the rest obtained from reference TRBV7-2 and TRBJ1-2, is as follows: GAGVSQSPSNKVTEKGKDVELRCDPISGHTALYWYRQSLGQGLEFLIYFQGNSAPDKSGLPSDRFSAERTGGSVSTLTIQRTQQEDSAVYLCASSPRWEYGYTFGSGTRLTVV.

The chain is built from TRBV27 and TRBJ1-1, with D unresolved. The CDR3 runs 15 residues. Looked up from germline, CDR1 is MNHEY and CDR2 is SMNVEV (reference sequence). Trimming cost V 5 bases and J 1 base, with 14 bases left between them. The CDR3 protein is CASSGLQKSNTEAFF. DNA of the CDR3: TGTGCCAGCAGTGGCCTACAGAAATCGAACACTGAAGCTTTCTTT.

CDR3: CASSQVTGVGTEAFF. CDR3 coding DNA: TGTGCCAGCAGCCAGGTGACAGGGGTGGGCACTGAAGCTTTCTTT. The V and J genes are TRBV4-2 and TRBJ1-1; 8 positions match TRBD1. J was trimmed by 4 bases and V by 3 bases; bases with no gene match: 7. The CDR3 consists of 15 residues. The germline CDR1 and CDR2 sequences are LGHNA and YNFKEQ.

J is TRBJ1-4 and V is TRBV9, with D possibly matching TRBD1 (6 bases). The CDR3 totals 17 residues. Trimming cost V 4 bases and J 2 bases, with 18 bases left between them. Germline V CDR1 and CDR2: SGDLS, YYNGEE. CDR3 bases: TGTGCCAGCAGCCCGCACCAGGGGATTGTGACTAATGAAAAACTGTTTTTT. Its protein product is CASSPHQGIVTNEKLFF.

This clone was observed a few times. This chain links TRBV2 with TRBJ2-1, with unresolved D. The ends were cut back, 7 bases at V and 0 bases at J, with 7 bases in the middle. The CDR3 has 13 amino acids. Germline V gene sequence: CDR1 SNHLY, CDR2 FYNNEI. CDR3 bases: TGTGCCAGCAACTTGAACTCCTACAATGAGCAGTTCTTC. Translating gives CASNLNSYNEQFF.

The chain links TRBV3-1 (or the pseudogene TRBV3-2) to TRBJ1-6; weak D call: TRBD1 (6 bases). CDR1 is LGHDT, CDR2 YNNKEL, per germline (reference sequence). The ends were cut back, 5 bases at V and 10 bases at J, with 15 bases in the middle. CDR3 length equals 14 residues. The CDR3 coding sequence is TGTGCCAGCAGCTTTACAGGGTTAGGCTCACCCCTCCACTTT. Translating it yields CASSFTGLGSPLHF.

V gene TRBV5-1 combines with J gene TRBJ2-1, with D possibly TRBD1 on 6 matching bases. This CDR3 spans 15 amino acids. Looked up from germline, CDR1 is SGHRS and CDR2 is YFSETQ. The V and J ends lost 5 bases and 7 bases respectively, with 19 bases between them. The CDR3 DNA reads TGCGCCAGCAGTCCTGGGGCAGGGGCTAGAAATGAGCAGTTCTTC. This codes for CASSPGAGARNEQFF.

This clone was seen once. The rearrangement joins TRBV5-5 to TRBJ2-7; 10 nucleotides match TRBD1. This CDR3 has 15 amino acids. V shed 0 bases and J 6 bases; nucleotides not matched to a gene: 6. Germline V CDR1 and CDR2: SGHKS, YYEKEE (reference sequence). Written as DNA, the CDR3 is TGTGCCAGCAGCTTGGCGACAGGGGGCGTCTTCGAGCAGTACTTC. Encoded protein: CASSLATGGVFEQYF.

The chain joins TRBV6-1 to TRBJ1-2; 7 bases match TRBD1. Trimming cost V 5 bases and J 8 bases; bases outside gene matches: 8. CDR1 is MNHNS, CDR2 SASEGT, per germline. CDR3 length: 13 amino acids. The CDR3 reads CASSSTGAGGYTF. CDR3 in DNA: TGTGCCAGCAGTTCCACAGGGGCGGGCGGCTACACCTTC.

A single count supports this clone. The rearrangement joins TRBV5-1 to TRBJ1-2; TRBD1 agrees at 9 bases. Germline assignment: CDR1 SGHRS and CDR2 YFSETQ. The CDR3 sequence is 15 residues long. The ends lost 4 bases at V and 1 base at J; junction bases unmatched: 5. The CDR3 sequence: CASSPRDRVNYGYTF. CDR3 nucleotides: TGCGCCAGCAGCCCCCGGGACAGGGTTAACTATGGCTACACCTTC.

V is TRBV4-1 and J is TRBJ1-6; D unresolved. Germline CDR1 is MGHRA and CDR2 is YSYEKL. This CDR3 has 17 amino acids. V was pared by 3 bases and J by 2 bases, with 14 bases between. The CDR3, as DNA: TGCGCCAGCAGCCAGGAGCCGGCGGGCACCTATAATTCACCCCTCCACTTT. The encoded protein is CASSQEPAGTYNSPLHF.

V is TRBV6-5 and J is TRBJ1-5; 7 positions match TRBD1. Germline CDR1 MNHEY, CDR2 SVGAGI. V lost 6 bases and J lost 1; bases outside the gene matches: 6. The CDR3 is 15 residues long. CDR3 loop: CASRLQGGSNQPQHF. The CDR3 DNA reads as TGTGCCAGCAGACTCCAGGGGGGAAGCAATCAGCCCCAGCATTTT.

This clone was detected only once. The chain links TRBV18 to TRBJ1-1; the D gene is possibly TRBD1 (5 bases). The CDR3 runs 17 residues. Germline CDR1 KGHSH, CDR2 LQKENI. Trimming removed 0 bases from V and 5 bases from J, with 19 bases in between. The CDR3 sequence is CASSPPLGSAGKTEAFF. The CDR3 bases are TGTGCCAGCTCACCACCTTTAGGCTCGGCAGGGAAGACTGAAGCTTTCTTT. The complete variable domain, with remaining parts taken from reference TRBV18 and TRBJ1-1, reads NAGVMQNPRHLVRRRGQEARLRCSPMKGHSHVYWYRQLPEEGLKFMVYLQKENIIDESGMPKERFSAEFPKEGPSILRIQQVVRGDSAAYFCASSPPLGSAGKTEAFFGQGTRLTVV.

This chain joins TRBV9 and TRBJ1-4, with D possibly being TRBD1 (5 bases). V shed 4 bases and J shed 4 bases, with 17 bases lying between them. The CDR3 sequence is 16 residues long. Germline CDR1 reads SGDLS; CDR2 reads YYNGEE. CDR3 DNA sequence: TGTGCCAGCAGCTCTCTCCGGGACTTCGGTAATGAAAAACTGTTTTTT. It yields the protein CASSSLRDFGNEKLFF. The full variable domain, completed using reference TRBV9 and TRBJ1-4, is DSGVTQTPKHLITATGQRVTLRCSPRSGDLSVYWYQQSLDQGLQFLIQYYNGEERAKGNILERFSAQQFPDLHSELNLSSLELGDSALYFCASSSLRDFGNEKLFFGSGTQLSVL.

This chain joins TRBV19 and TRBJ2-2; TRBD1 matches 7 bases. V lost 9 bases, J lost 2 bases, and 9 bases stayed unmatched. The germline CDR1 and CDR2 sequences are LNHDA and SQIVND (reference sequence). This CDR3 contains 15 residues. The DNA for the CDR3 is TGTGCCAGCCGGAGACAGGGAAGTAACACCGGGGAGCTGTTTTTT. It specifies CASRRQGSNTGELFF.

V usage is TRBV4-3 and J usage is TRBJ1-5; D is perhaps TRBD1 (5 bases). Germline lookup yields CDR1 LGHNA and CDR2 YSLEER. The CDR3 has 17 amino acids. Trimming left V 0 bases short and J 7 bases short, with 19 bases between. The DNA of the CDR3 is TGCGCCAGCAGCCAAGATCCCCCCAGGGAGGGAGGGCAGCCCCAGCATTTT. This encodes CASSQDPPREGGQPQHF.

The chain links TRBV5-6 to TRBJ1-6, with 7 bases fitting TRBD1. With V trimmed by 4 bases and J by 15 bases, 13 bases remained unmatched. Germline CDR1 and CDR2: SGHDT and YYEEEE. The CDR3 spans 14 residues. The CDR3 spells CASSVRQGPPHLHF. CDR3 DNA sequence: TGTGCCAGCAGCGTGAGACAGGGTCCTCCTCACCTCCACTTT.

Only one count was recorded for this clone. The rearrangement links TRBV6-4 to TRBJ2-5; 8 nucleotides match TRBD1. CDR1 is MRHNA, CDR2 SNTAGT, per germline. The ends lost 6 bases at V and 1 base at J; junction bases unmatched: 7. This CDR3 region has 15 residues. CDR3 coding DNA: TGTGCCAGCAGAAGGACAGGGCTGTTCCAAGAGACCCAGTACTTC. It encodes CASRRTGLFQETQYF.

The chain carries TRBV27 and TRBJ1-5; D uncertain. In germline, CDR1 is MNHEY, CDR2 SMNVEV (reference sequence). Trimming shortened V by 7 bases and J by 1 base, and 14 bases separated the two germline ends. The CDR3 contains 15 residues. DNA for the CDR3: TGTGCCAGCACCCTAAAGGCGGGGAGCAATCAGCCCCAGCATTTT. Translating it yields CASTLKAGSNQPQHF.

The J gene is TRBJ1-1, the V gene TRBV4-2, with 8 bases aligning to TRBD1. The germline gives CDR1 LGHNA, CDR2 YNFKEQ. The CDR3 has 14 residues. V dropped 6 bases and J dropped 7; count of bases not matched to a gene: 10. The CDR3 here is CASRDYQGANEAFF. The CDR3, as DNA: TGTGCCAGCAGAGATTATCAGGGGGCTAATGAAGCTTTCTTT.